The 23 T cell receptor beta chains below all came from one sample that was sequenced in a study of graft-versus-host responses after intestinal transplantation. Co-plating was performed using 200,000 CFSE-labeled responder cells and 200,000 irradiated, violet-dye-labeled stimulator cells. The protocol was immunoSEQ multiplex PCR, while the TCRdb copy is restricted to in-frame clones and leaves out a portion. The sample has about 7,000 clones, around 30% seen once. Sequences were derived from alloreactive CD8+ T cells from a mixed lymphocyte reaction culture, sampled before transplantation. Subset described: CFSE-low proliferating T cells sorted from approximately 6-day pre-transplant mixed lymphocyte reaction (GvH or HvG direction). These receptors all stem from a human patient who was an organ donor for intestinal transplantation.

V gene TRBV7-2 combines with J gene TRBJ2-7, with a weak D call TRBD2 (6 bases). Germline V gene sequence: CDR1 SGHTA, CDR2 FQGNSA. Trimming removed 7 bases from V and 0 bases from J, with 16 bases in between. This CDR3 is 15 amino acids long. The CDR3 DNA sequence: TGTGCCAGCACACCCGGGAGTACACCCTCCTACGAGCAGTACTTC. Its protein is CASTPGSTPSYEQYF.

V gene TRBV4-2 combines with J gene TRBJ2-5, with 9 bases fitting TRBD2. Germline trimming cut 1 base from V and 4 bases from J; bases unmatched to any gene: 7. Per germline, CDR1 LGHNA and CDR2 YNFKEQ. The CDR3 is 16 residues long. The CDR3, as DNA: TGTGCCAGCAGCCAAGTACCGGGACTAGCAGGAGAGACCCAGTACTTC. Amino acid sequence: CASSQVPGLAGETQYF.

This chain uses TRBV4-1 with TRBJ2-3; D uncertain. Germline CDR1 and CDR2: MGHRA and YSYEKL. CDR3 size: 14 residues. Trimming cost V 4 bases and J 1 base, with 9 bases left between them. This chain's CDR3 is CASSPWIRTDTQYF. DNA for the CDR3: TGCGCCAGCAGCCCATGGATCCGCACAGATACGCAGTATTTT.

The chain couples TRBV30 to TRBJ1-2, with no clear D. The germline V and J ends were trimmed by 1 base and 0 bases, with 15 bases remaining between them. Germline CDR1 GTSNPN, CDR2 SVGIG (reference sequence). The CDR3 consists of 16 residues. The CDR3 protein is CAWSGETPEANYGYTF. The DNA of the CDR3 is TGTGCCTGGAGTGGCGAGACCCCCGAGGCTAACTATGGCTACACCTTC.

The rearrangement uses TRBV29-1 and TRBJ1-2; 9 bases agree with TRBD1. There are 14 residues in the CDR3. The trim removed 6 bases at V and 1 base at J, leaving 6 bases unmatched. Germline V gives CDR1 SQVTM, CDR2 ANQGSEA. The chain's CDR3 is CSVRDREFNYGYTF. CDR3 bases: TGCAGCGTCCGGGACAGGGAGTTTAACTATGGCTACACCTTC.

This clone came up a few times. The CDR3 DNA reads as TGTGCCAGCAGCTTGGGCAGTTCCACAGATACGCAGTATTTT. Translating gives CASSLGSSTDTQYF. The rearrangement uses TRBV5-6 and TRBJ2-3; D ambiguous. V was trimmed by 0 bases and J by 2 bases, leaving 7 bases between them. Germline V CDR1 and CDR2: SGHDT, YYEEEE. The CDR3 is made up of 14 amino acids.

This clone is a singleton in its sample. The rearrangement joins TRBV4-3 to TRBJ2-1; 9 nucleotides line up with TRBD2. CDR1 and CDR2 (germline): LGHNA, YSLEER. The V gene end was trimmed by 2 bases and the J gene end by 5 bases; junction bases not matched to a gene: 7. The CDR3 runs to 16 residues. Here the CDR3 DNA reads TGCGCCAGCAGCCAACTTGGGCCTAGCGGGAACAATGAGCAGTTCTTC. Translation: CASSQLGPSGNNEQFF.

The sample holds a few counts of this clone. The CDR3 DNA is TGTGCCAGCAGTTACGACGAGGCGAGCGGAAACATTCAGTACTTC. Its translation is CASSYDEASGNIQYF. The J gene is TRBJ2-4, the V gene TRBV6-5, with a tentative D call TRBD2 (5 bases). Germline-derived CDR1 and CDR2 are MNHEY and SVGAGI. Trimming removed 2 bases from V and 6 bases from J, with 14 bases in between. The CDR3 consists of 15 residues.

The chain uses TRBV6-9 and TRBJ2-1, with D tentatively TRBD2 (7 bases). The length of the CDR3 is 14 residues. With 6 bases removed from V and 8 bases from J, the gap between germline ends came to 17 bases. CDR1 is MNHGY and CDR2 is SVAAGI in the germline V gene. CDR3 in DNA: TGTGCCAGCAGGGGAGGGGTACAGGGTCATGAGCAGTTCTTC. Residues: CASRGGVQGHEQFF.

This chain connects TRBV4-1 to TRBJ2-7; D remains ambiguous. Germline lookup yields CDR1 MGHRA and CDR2 YSYEKL. Trimming shortened V by 0 bases and J by 2 bases, and 8 bases separated the two germline ends. The CDR3 is 14 residues long. The CDR3 DNA follows: TGCGCCAGCAGCCAAGATCAAGGGACCTACGAGCAGTACTTC. Residues: CASSQDQGTYEQYF.

This clone was counted a few times. The V gene is TRBV2, the J gene TRBJ1-5, with a possible D match to TRBD1 (5 bases). V was shortened by 1 base and J by 3 bases, with 13 bases between the two germline ends. Germline values: CDR1 SNHLY, CDR2 FYNNEI. CDR3 length: 16 amino acids. The CDR3 nucleotides read TGTGCCAGCAGTGAAGGGGGCATAGAGTTCAATCAGCCCCAGCATTTT. Translating it yields CASSEGGIEFNQPQHF.

The chain joins TRBV7-2 to TRBJ2-5; D may correspond to TRBD1 or TRBD2 (5 bases each). The J call may be wrong; the DNA end is better matched by TRBJ2-7. The germline V gene encodes CDR1 SGHTA and CDR2 FQGNSA. The CDR3 totals 13 residues. DNA for the CDR3: TGTGCCAGCAGTACGGGACCGACGTACGAGCAGTACTTC. Translating gives CASSTGPTYEQYF.

The DNA of the CDR3 is TGTGCCATCAGTGCGGACAGGGGGCGGTTGGCCGGGGAGCTGTTTTTT. This translates into CAISADRGRLAGELFF. The chain joins TRBV10-3 to TRBJ2-2, with TRBD1 identical over 11 bases. From germline, CDR1 is ENHRY and CDR2 SYGVKD. V gave up 4 bases and J gave up 6 bases; unmatched junction bases: 7. The CDR3 totals 16 residues.

This clone was recorded only once. In nucleotides, the CDR3 is TGTGCCATCATGATGGAGCGGGGGGGCCTTGATACGCAGTATTTT. Protein: CAIMMERGGLDTQYF. The chain uses TRBV10-3 and TRBJ2-3; 10 nucleotides agree with TRBD2. The J segment lost 6 bases and the V segment lost 7 bases, leaving 10 bases of the junction unmatched. The CDR3 totals 15 residues. Germline CDR1 ENHRY, CDR2 SYGVKD.

This clone was seen only a few times. The chain employs TRBV7-9 and TRBJ1-5; 9 positions agree with TRBD1. After removal of 4 bases from V and 5 bases from J, the junction contained 15 bases not matched to a gene. The CDR3 is 18 amino acids. Germline CDR1 reads SEHNR; CDR2 reads FQNEAQ (reference sequence). The CDR3 DNA is TGTGCCAGCAGCTCTACCCTGGGCAGGGACAGGGAGGATCAGCCCCAGCATTTT. Protein sequence: CASSSTLGRDREDQPQHF.

As concerns this clone: Mismatch with germline at one junction end may stem from a read error. This sequence joins TRBV5-3 and TRBJ2-7; D not certain. TRBV5-3 qualifies as an ORF whose function is uncertain. The CDR3 is 11 amino acids. The DNA of the CDR3 is TGTGCCAGCAGCTTGGCCTACGAGCAGTACTTC. It yields the protein CASSLAYEQYF.

The J gene is TRBJ1-1, the V gene TRBV6-1, with D perhaps TRBD1 (6 bases). Trimming took off 6 bases at V and 8 bases at J, with 16 bases between the two ends. CDR3 length: 13 residues. CDR1 is MNHNS and CDR2 is SASEGT in the germline V gene. The CDR3 bases are TGTGCCAGCAGCCAATCCCCGGGACAAGAAGCTTTCTTT. This encodes CASSQSPGQEAFF.

On this clone: Relative to the germline gene, one junction end is altered; a read error may explain this. This chain uses TRBV6-5 with TRBJ1-1; 10 positions agree with TRBD1. CDR1 and CDR2 (germline): MNHEY, SVGAGI. The CDR3 has 14 residues. The chain's CDR3 is CAISAGQGSTEAFF. The CDR3, as DNA: TGTGCCATCAGTGCGGGACAGGGGAGCACTGAAGCTTTCTTT.

This clone has a handful of counts. The gene calls are TRBV7-9 and TRBJ2-5; tentatively, D is TRBD1 (6 bases). The germline V gene encodes CDR1 SEHNR and CDR2 FQNEAQ (reference sequence). The CDR3 totals 15 residues. The germline V and J ends were trimmed by 1 base and 2 bases, with 11 bases remaining between them. The CDR3 DNA reads as TGTGCCAGCAGCTTAGTTAGGACAGAACAAGAGACCCAGTACTTC. Amino acid sequence: CASSLVRTEQETQYF.

This clone is medium-sized (0.01 to 0.1%) by share. This sequence joins TRBV5-1 and TRBJ2-7; D unclear. This CDR3 has 13 residues. The germline gives CDR1 SGHRS, CDR2 YFSETQ. Between the trimmed V and J ends, which lost 3 bases and 3 bases, there was a span of 10 bases. DNA for the CDR3: TGCGCCAGCAGCTCCGGGCTCCTCTACGAGCAGTACTTC. It yields the protein CASSSGLLYEQYF.

This clone is medium-sized in the sample. The rearrangement uses TRBV7-2 and TRBJ2-7; possible D gene TRBD2, 6 bases. Germline CDR1 reads SGHTA; CDR2 reads FQGNSA. The CDR3 extends over 16 amino acids. The V gene lost 5 bases and the J gene lost 4 bases, with 21 bases spanning the gap. The CDR3 protein is CASSPAPRGVSYEQYF. The CDR3, as DNA: TGTGCCAGCAGCCCCGCCCCTCGCGGGGTTTCTTACGAGCAGTACTTC. The full variable domain, completed using reference TRBV7-2 and TRBJ2-7, is GAGVSQSPSNKVTEKGKDVELRCDPISGHTALYWYRQSLGQGLEFLIYFQGNSAPDKSGLPSDRFSAERTGGSVSTLTIQRTQQEDSAVYLCASSPAPRGVSYEQYFGPGTRLTVT.

As regards this clone: A much more abundant neighbour one base away suggests this may be a read error. The chain links TRBV30 to TRBJ1-2; D gene unclear. Trimming pared 5 bases from V and 7 bases from J, leaving 17 bases between. This CDR3 region has 13 residues. Germline-derived CDR1 and CDR2 are GTSNPN and SVGIG (reference sequence). CDR3: CAWLSGFLCGYTF. CDR3 DNA sequence: TGTGCCTGGTTGTCGGGTTTCCTCTGTGGCTACACCTTC.

In this sample, this clone turned up a few times. The rearrangement joins TRBV5-1 to TRBJ1-2; no definite D call. Per germline, CDR1 SGHRS and CDR2 YFSETQ. The CDR3 has 15 amino acids. Trimming took off 0 bases at V and 0 bases at J, with 9 bases between the two ends. CDR3: CASSLGSRSNYGYTF. The CDR3 DNA reads TGCGCCAGCAGCTTGGGCAGCCGATCTAACTATGGCTACACCTTC.